This T cell receptor (beta chain) came from a study of T cell repertoires and Cas9 in healthy adults. Study overall: CD4 and CD8 compartments: SpCas9-reactive T cells profiled for potency, cytotoxicity, lineage.

Profiling relied on immunoSEQ multiplex PCR, and the TCRdb table lists in-frame clones only, not all of them. The table includes tens of thousands of clones, 75% to 95% detected once. Germline values: CDR1 SGHTA, CDR2 FQGNSA. Unmatched junction bases numbered 10, after V lost 4 bases and J lost 4 bases. The CDR3 extends over 16 amino acids. The sequenced material came from CD4+ effector T cells (CD127+, CD25-, CD137-, CD154-) from PBMCs; culture status not recorded. The rearrangement joins TRBV7-2 to TRBJ1-3, with 7 bases identical to TRBD1. This TCR was recovered from a human donor in good health. This chain's CDR3 is CASSSTQDRPGNTIYF. The CDR3 region has the DNA TGTGCCAGCAGCTCGACGCAGGACAGGCCCGGAAACACCATATATTTT.